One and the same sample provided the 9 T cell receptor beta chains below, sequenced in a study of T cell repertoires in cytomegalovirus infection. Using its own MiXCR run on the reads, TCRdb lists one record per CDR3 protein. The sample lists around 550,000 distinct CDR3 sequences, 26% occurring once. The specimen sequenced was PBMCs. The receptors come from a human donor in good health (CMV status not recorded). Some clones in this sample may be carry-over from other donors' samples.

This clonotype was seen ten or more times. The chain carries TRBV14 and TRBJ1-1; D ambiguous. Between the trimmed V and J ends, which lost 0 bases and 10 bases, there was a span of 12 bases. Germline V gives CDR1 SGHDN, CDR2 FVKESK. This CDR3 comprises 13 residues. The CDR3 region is CASSQDHNSRAFF. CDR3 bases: TGTGCCAGCAGCCAAGATCATAACAGTCGAGCTTTCTTT.

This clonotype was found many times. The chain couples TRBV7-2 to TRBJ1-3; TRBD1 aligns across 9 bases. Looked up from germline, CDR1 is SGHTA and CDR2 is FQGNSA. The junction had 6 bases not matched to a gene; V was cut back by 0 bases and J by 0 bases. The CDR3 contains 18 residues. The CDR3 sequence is CASSLAGTGPSSGNTIYF. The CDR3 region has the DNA TGTGCCAGCAGCTTAGCTGGGACAGGGCCTAGCTCTGGAAACACCATATATTTT.

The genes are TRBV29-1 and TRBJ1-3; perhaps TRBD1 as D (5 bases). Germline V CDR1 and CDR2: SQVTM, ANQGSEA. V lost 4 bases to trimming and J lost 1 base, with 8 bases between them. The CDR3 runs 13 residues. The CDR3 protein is CSVVGVSGNTIYF. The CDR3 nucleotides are TGCAGCGTTGTGGGGGTGTCTGGAAACACCATATATTTT.

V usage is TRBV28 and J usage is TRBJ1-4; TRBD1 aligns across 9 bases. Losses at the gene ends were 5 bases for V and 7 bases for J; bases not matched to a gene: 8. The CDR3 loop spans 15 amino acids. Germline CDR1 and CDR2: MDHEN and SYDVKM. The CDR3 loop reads CASSTRQGDIEKLFF. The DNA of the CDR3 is TGTGCCAGCAGTACCCGACAGGGGGATATTGAAAAACTGTTTTTT.

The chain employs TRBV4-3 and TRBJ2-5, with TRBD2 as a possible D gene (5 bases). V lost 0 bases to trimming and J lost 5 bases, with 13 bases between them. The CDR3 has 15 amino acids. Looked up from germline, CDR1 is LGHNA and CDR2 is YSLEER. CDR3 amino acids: CASSQDLRARETQYF. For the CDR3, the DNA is TGCGCCAGCAGCCAAGACCTGAGGGCGCGGGAGACCCAGTACTTC.

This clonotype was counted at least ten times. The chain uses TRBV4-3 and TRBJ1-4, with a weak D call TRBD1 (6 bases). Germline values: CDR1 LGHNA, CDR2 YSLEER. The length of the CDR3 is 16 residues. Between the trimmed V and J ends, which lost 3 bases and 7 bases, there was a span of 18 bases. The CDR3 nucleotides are TGCGCCAGCAGCCAGGACGGCCCGGGAGGGGGTGAAAAACTGTTTTTT. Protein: CASSQDGPGGGEKLFF.

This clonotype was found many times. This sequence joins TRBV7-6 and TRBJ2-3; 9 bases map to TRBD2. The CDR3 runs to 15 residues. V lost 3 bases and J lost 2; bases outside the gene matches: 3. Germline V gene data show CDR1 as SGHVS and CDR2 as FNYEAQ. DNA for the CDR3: TGTGCCAGCAGCTTCCTAGCGGGACCCACAGATACGCAGTATTTT. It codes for CASSFLAGPTDTQYF.

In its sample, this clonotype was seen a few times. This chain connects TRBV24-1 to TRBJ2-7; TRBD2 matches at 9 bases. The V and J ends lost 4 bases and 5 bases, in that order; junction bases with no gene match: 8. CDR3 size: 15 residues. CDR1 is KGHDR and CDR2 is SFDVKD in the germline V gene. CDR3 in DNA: TGTGCCACCAGTGACGGTAGCGGGAGTTTTAACGAGCAGTACTTC. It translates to CATSDGSGSFNEQYF.

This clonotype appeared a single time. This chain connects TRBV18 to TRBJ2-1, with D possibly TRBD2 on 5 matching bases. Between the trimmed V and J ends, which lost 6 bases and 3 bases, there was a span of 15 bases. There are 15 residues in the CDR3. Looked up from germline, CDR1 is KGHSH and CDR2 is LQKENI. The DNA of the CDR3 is TGTGCCAGCTCGCTCGATACTAGTTTCTACAATGAGCAGTTCTTC. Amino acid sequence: CASSLDTSFYNEQFF.